The entry below describes one TCR beta chain. There is no known antigen for this receptor. Base qualities are missing; no much larger clone stands one base away. The germline V gene yields SGHVS for CDR1 and FNYEAQ for CDR2. Between the V and J ends, shortened by 2 bases and 4 bases respectively, the junction contains 17 bases. From its cysteine to its phenylalanine, the CDR3 spans 17 amino acids. Of all the DNA, just the CDR3 is kept, 51 bases in frame from base 1. This entry belongs to a study of blood T cell repertoires in COVID-19 (dated by TCRdb to about 2020). The study in broad terms: The collaborator samples originated in the United States, Italy and Spain and spanned the acute and convalescent phases of COVID-19. The material from the prospective study consisted of cDNA or gDNA derived from T cells, B-cell-depleted T cells, or PBMCs. The dataset comprised deeply sampled blood TCRbeta repertoires from subjects exposed to, actively infected with, or recovered from COVID-19. A freely available public database, intended as a resource for researchers studying the immune response to SARS-CoV-2, is where the repertoires were released. Samples came from the ongoing ImmuneRACE study (first 160 participants) plus 1,254 subjects from 6 global collaborators. Nearly every sample came with metadata listing a de-identified subject ID, COVID-19 status, age in years and sex. HLA class I and class II types, where available, came from metadata supplied by the sample provider rather than from assay-based typing. Overall study outcomes, separate from this receptor: Clinical and demographic metadata were provided uncurated, with the amount varying by source and participant.

The immunoSEQ Assay, a bias-controlled multiplex PCR, was used to amplify TCRbeta CDR3 regions from genomic DNA. On the study's bioinformatics: Within the assay, amplification of reference gene primers was used to estimate how many nucleated cells each sample contained. To quantify the absolute abundance of each unique TCRbeta CDR3 rearrangement, sequence reads were collapsed and filtered. For each sample, productive Simpson clonality was calculated as the square root of Simpson's diversity index over productive rearrangements. Here the immuneACCESS table is served through TCRdb, limited to in-frame sequences with V and J called. Missing clones are a known gap in these copies; in checked studies unresolved V genes cover under half, and the rest lacks a known reason. For V, J and clone size, that table is used; D and trimming come from the DNA. This sample comprises under 95,000 clones, over 70% of them detected only once. Under 35% of the sample is taken by the ten largest.

The collaborating institutions used their own protocols to collect whole blood in K2EDTA tubes. For TCRbeta analysis, collaborator samples were shipped as frozen whole blood, as isolated PBMCs, or as DNA extracted from either sample type. Material for sequencing was peripheral blood. The V gene is TRBV7-6 and the J gene is TRBJ2-2; the D gene is possibly TRBD2, with 5 bases matching. The source is a woman older than 75 with active or convalescent COVID-19. In nucleotide form, the sequence is TGTGCCAGCAGCTTAAGGTCTGGCGGGCGGGTCACCGGGGAGCTGTTTTTT. This encodes CASSLRSGGRVTGELFF.